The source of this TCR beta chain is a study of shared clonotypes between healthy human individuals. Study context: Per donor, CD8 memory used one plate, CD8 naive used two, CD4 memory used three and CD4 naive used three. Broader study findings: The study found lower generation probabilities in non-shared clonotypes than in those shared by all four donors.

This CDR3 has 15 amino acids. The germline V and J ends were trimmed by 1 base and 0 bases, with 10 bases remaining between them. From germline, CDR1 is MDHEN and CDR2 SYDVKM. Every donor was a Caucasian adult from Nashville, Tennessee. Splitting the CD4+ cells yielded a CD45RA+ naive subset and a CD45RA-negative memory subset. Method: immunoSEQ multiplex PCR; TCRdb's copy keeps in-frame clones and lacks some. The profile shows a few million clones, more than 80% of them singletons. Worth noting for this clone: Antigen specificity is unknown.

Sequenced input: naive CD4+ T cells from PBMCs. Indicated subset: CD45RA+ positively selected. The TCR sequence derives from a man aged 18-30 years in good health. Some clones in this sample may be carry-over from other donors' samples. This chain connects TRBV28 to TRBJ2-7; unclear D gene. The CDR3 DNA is TGTGCCAGCAGTTTATTGCCAGCGCCCTCCTACGAGCAGTACTTC. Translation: CASSLLPAPSYEQYF.